A selection of T cell receptor beta chains follows, all from one sample in a study of CD8+ T cells in alopecia areata. The protocol was immunoSEQ multiplex PCR, while the TCRdb copy is restricted to in-frame clones and leaves out a portion. The data show roughly 120,000 clones, around two fifths seen once. Sequences were obtained from CD4+ T cells sorted from blood. These receptors were collected from a human donor with alopecia areata. CDR3s include the opening cysteine and the closing phenylalanine or tryptophan. Each record gives: D gene, J gene, clone size, V gene, CDR3 protein, CDR3 DNA. The D gene is left open where the match is weak. The listing skips clone size in some rows; elsewhere it reads once, few, many or a size class.

d_call: -
j_call: TRBJ2-1
clone_size: few
v_call: TRBV7-2
cdr3_aa: CASSFLAGEQFF
cdr3_nt: TGTGCCAGCAGCTTTCTTGCGGGGGAGCAGTTCTTC

d_call: -
j_call: TRBJ2-7
clone_size: -
v_call: TRBV23-1
cdr3_aa: CADQEGLRILYEQYF
cdr3_nt: TGCGCCGACCAGGAAGGGCTTAGAATTCTCTACGAGCAGTACTTC

d_call: -
j_call: TRBJ2-7
clone_size: once
v_call: TRBV23-1
cdr3_aa: CASSQSTDYEQYF
cdr3_nt: TGCGCCAGCAGTCAATCGACGGACTACGAGCAGTACTTC

d_call: TRBD1
j_call: TRBJ2-7
clone_size: few
v_call: TRBV29-1
cdr3_aa: CSVDRQGTYEQYF
cdr3_nt: TGCAGCGTTGATAGACAGGGGACCTACGAGCAGTACTTC

d_call: -
j_call: TRBJ2-2
clone_size: few
v_call: TRBV9
cdr3_aa: CASSVVSATGELFF
cdr3_nt: TGTGCCAGCAGCGTAGTTTCAGCTACCGGGGAGCTGTTTTTT

d_call: -
j_call: TRBJ1-4
clone_size: -
v_call: TRBV29-1
cdr3_aa: CSVGITGSEKLFF
cdr3_nt: TGCAGCGTTGGAATTACGGGTTCTGAAAAACTGTTTTTT

d_call: -
j_call: TRBJ2-7
clone_size: few
v_call: TRBV7-9
cdr3_aa: CASSLAGHYLYF
cdr3_nt: TGTGCCAGCAGCTTAGCGGGACACTACCTGTACTTC

d_call: TRBD2
j_call: TRBJ2-1
clone_size: few
v_call: TRBV29-1
cdr3_aa: CSVTPGLAANNEQFF
cdr3_nt: TGCAGCGTCACCCCGGGACTAGCGGCTAACAATGAGCAGTTCTTC

d_call: -
j_call: TRBJ1-6
clone_size: -
v_call: TRBV28
cdr3_aa: CASSPAGQPNSPLHF
cdr3_nt: TGTGCCAGCAGTCCTGCAGGACAGCCGAATTCACCCCTCCACTTT

d_call: -
j_call: TRBJ1-1
clone_size: -
v_call: TRBV5-4
cdr3_aa: CASSFRRAEAFF
cdr3_nt: TGTGCCAGCAGCTTCAGGAGGGCTGAAGCTTTCTTT

d_call: -
j_call: TRBJ1-5
clone_size: few
v_call: TRBV7-2
cdr3_aa: CASSLVTGGNQPQHF
cdr3_nt: TGTGCCAGCAGCTTGGTTACCGGGGGGAATCAGCCCCAGCATTTT

d_call: -
j_call: TRBJ2-3
clone_size: -
v_call: TRBV30
cdr3_aa: CAWRGLGVSQTDTQYF
cdr3_nt: TGTGCCTGGAGAGGTTTGGGGGTCTCTCAGACAGATACGCAGTATTTT

d_call: TRBD1
j_call: TRBJ2-2
clone_size: -
v_call: TRBV7-2
cdr3_aa: CASSRGTGVAGELFF
cdr3_nt: TGTGCCAGCAGCAGAGGGACAGGGGTGGCCGGGGAGCTGTTTTTT

d_call: -
j_call: TRBJ2-1
clone_size: -
v_call: TRBV5-1
cdr3_aa: CASSREGGIYNEQFF
cdr3_nt: TGCGCCAGCAGCCGTGAAGGCGGGATATACAATGAGCAGTTCTTC

d_call: TRBD1
j_call: TRBJ2-7
clone_size: -
v_call: TRBV6-6
cdr3_aa: CASSSGTGEGEQYF
cdr3_nt: TGTGCCAGCAGTTCCGGGACAGGGGAGGGCGAGCAGTACTTC

d_call: TRBD2
j_call: TRBJ2-3
clone_size: -
v_call: TRBV29-1
cdr3_aa: CSVGGTSGDPRPTDTQYF
cdr3_nt: TGCAGCGTTGGGGGGACTAGCGGGGATCCTCGGCCCACAGATACGCAGTATTTT

d_call: TRBD2
j_call: TRBJ2-1
clone_size: -
v_call: TRBV27
cdr3_aa: CASSFLTSGRVQEQFF
cdr3_nt: TGTGCCAGCAGTTTCCTTACTAGCGGGAGGGTCCAGGAGCAGTTCTTC

d_call: -
j_call: TRBJ1-2
clone_size: -
v_call: TRBV30
cdr3_aa: CAWSVSAYGYTF
cdr3_nt: TGTGCCTGGAGTGTAAGCGCCTATGGCTACACCTTC

d_call: -
j_call: TRBJ2-1
clone_size: -
v_call: TRBV28
cdr3_aa: CASSGYTSSYNEQFF
cdr3_nt: TGTGCCAGCAGTGGGTACACCAGCTCCTACAATGAGCAGTTCTTC

d_call: -
j_call: TRBJ1-5
clone_size: -
v_call: TRBV19
cdr3_aa: CASSIVAQQPQHF
cdr3_nt: TGTGCCAGTAGTATTGTGGCACAACAGCCCCAGCATTTT

d_call: -
j_call: TRBJ1-2
clone_size: -
v_call: TRBV2
cdr3_aa: CASSERAGYGYTF
cdr3_nt: TGTGCCAGCAGTGAAAGGGCAGGGTATGGCTACACCTTC

d_call: -
j_call: TRBJ1-1
clone_size: many
v_call: TRBV19
cdr3_aa: CASRLTVNTEAFF
cdr3_nt: TGTGCCAGTAGACTCACAGTGAACACTGAAGCTTTCTTT

d_call: -
j_call: TRBJ1-6
clone_size: -
v_call: TRBV7-2
cdr3_aa: CASSHQGQNSPLHF
cdr3_nt: TGTGCCAGCAGTCATCAGGGGCAGAATTCACCCCTCCACTTT

d_call: -
j_call: TRBJ1-6
clone_size: few
v_call: TRBV6-5
cdr3_aa: CASSQAHNSPLHF
cdr3_nt: TGTGCCAGCAGCCAAGCCCATAATTCACCCCTCCACTTT

d_call: -
j_call: TRBJ2-2
clone_size: few
v_call: TRBV5-1
cdr3_aa: CASSLDIRTPGNTGELFF
cdr3_nt: TGCGCCAGCAGCTTGGATATTCGCACCCCGGGGAACACCGGGGAGCTGTTTTTT

d_call: -
j_call: TRBJ2-5
clone_size: -
v_call: TRBV15
cdr3_aa: CATSRDDGPWETQYF
cdr3_nt: TGTGCCACCAGCAGAGATGATGGGCCGTGGGAGACCCAGTACTTC

d_call: TRBD1
j_call: TRBJ2-1
clone_size: -
v_call: TRBV4-3
cdr3_aa: CASSLGGQGLANEQFF
cdr3_nt: TGCGCCAGCAGCCTAGGGGGACAGGGGTTAGCGAATGAGCAGTTCTTC

d_call: -
j_call: TRBJ2-3
clone_size: -
v_call: TRBV29-1
cdr3_aa: CSGLDRGHTDTQYF
cdr3_nt: TGCAGCGGCCTAGACCGGGGACACACAGATACGCAGTATTTT

d_call: -
j_call: TRBJ2-7
clone_size: -
v_call: TRBV29-1
cdr3_aa: CSVHRGRGEQYF
cdr3_nt: TGCAGCGTCCATAGGGGGAGGGGCGAGCAGTACTTC

d_call: TRBD2
j_call: TRBJ2-7
clone_size: -
v_call: TRBV20-1
cdr3_aa: CSAPREMGQYF
cdr3_nt: TGCAGTGCGCCGCGGGAGATGGGGCAGTACTTC

d_call: TRBD2
j_call: TRBJ2-7
clone_size: few
v_call: TRBV28
cdr3_aa: CASSPHDYGGGLTTYEQYF
cdr3_nt: TGTGCCAGCTCCCCCCACGACTACGGGGGAGGGCTAACCACCTACGAGCAGTACTTC

d_call: -
j_call: TRBJ1-6
clone_size: once
v_call: TRBV29-1
cdr3_aa: CSVERRAYNSPLHF
cdr3_nt: TGCAGCGTTGAAAGAAGGGCCTATAATTCACCCCTCCACTTT

d_call: -
j_call: TRBJ2-5
clone_size: -
v_call: TRBV29-1
cdr3_aa: CSVDRGLGETQYF
cdr3_nt: TGCAGCGTTGACCGGGGGTTGGGGGAGACCCAGTACTTC

d_call: -
j_call: TRBJ2-7
clone_size: -
v_call: TRBV10-3
cdr3_aa: CAITKQGSNEQYF
cdr3_nt: TGTGCCATCACCAAACAGGGCAGCAACGAGCAGTACTTC

d_call: TRBD1
j_call: TRBJ2-5
clone_size: -
v_call: TRBV29-1
cdr3_aa: CSVLMRGRVSEQYF
cdr3_nt: TGCAGCGTTTTAATGAGGGGGCGTGTAAGTGAGCAGTACTTC

d_call: -
j_call: TRBJ2-5
clone_size: few
v_call: TRBV7-9
cdr3_aa: CASARRDPTGETQYF
cdr3_nt: TGTGCCAGCGCACGGCGGGACCCTACTGGAGAGACCCAGTACTTC

d_call: TRBD2
j_call: TRBJ2-1
clone_size: -
v_call: TRBV29-1
cdr3_aa: CSVGLAPSSYNEQFF
cdr3_nt: TGCAGCGTTGGACTAGCGCCAAGCTCCTACAATGAGCAGTTCTTC

d_call: -
j_call: TRBJ2-1
clone_size: few
v_call: TRBV29-1
cdr3_aa: CSAEGPPYNEQFF
cdr3_nt: TGCAGCGCAGAGGGACCTCCTTACAATGAGCAGTTCTTC

d_call: -
j_call: TRBJ2-5
clone_size: -
v_call: TRBV15
cdr3_aa: CATSRVQFQETQYF
cdr3_nt: TGTGCCACCAGCAGAGTTCAGTTCCAAGAGACCCAGTACTTC

d_call: -
j_call: TRBJ1-6
clone_size: -
v_call: TRBV6-5
cdr3_aa: CASSYAQGTPLHF
cdr3_nt: TGTGCCAGCAGTTACGCCCAGGGGACACCCCTCCACTTT

d_call: TRBD2
j_call: TRBJ2-1
clone_size: -
v_call: TRBV4-3
cdr3_aa: CASSQAGTSLVDEQFF
cdr3_nt: TGCGCCAGCAGCCAGGCCGGGACTAGCCTTGTCGATGAGCAGTTCTTC

d_call: -
j_call: TRBJ1-5
clone_size: -
v_call: TRBV4-3
cdr3_aa: CASSQDQGNPQHF
cdr3_nt: TGCGCCAGCAGCCAAGATCAAGGGAACCCCCAGCATTTT

d_call: -
j_call: TRBJ1-5
clone_size: many
v_call: TRBV28
cdr3_aa: CASSLFGSYSNQPQHF
cdr3_nt: TGTGCCAGCAGTTTGTTCGGGTCATATAGCAATCAGCCCCAGCATTTT

d_call: -
j_call: TRBJ2-3
clone_size: -
v_call: TRBV30
cdr3_aa: CAWSLRGSLTDTQYF
cdr3_nt: TGTGCCTGGAGTCTACGAGGCTCCCTCACAGATACGCAGTATTTT

d_call: -
j_call: TRBJ2-3
clone_size: few
v_call: TRBV28
cdr3_aa: CASSSTKEADTQYF
cdr3_nt: TGTGCCAGCAGTTCCACAAAAGAAGCAGATACGCAGTATTTT

d_call: -
j_call: TRBJ2-7
clone_size: once
v_call: TRBV6-6
cdr3_aa: CASSSPYEPDGYF
cdr3_nt: TGTGCCAGCAGTTCCCCATATGAACCCGACGGCTACTTC

d_call: -
j_call: TRBJ1-2
clone_size: few
v_call: TRBV29-1
cdr3_aa: CSGDTGTNYGYTF
cdr3_nt: TGCAGCGGCGATACAGGGACTAACTATGGCTACACCTTC

d_call: -
j_call: TRBJ2-2
clone_size: -
v_call: TRBV2
cdr3_aa: CASRSLETGELFF
cdr3_nt: TGTGCCAGCAGATCCTTGGAGACCGGGGAGCTGTTTTTT

d_call: -
j_call: TRBJ1-2
clone_size: few
v_call: TRBV29-1
cdr3_aa: CSVEDPRFPGGYTF
cdr3_nt: TGCAGCGTTGAAGATCCGCGCTTTCCCGGTGGCTACACCTTC

d_call: TRBD1
j_call: TRBJ1-1
clone_size: -
v_call: TRBV7-6
cdr3_aa: CASSIAGGTEAFF
cdr3_nt: TGTGCCAGCAGCATAGCAGGGGGGACTGAAGCTTTCTTT

d_call: TRBD1
j_call: TRBJ2-5
clone_size: -
v_call: TRBV29-1
cdr3_aa: CSGAGGQGRGETQYF
cdr3_nt: TGCAGCGGGGCCGGAGGACAGGGCCGGGGAGAGACCCAGTACTTC

d_call: -
j_call: TRBJ2-1
clone_size: few
v_call: TRBV29-1
cdr3_aa: CSVVFPAPGPNEQFF
cdr3_nt: TGCAGCGTCGTTTTTCCGGCTCCGGGGCCCAATGAGCAGTTCTTC

d_call: TRBD1
j_call: TRBJ2-1
clone_size: few
v_call: TRBV29-1
cdr3_aa: CSAVGTGSYNEQFF
cdr3_nt: TGCAGCGCGGTGGGGACAGGCTCCTACAATGAGCAGTTCTTC

d_call: -
j_call: TRBJ1-2
clone_size: -
v_call: TRBV5-1
cdr3_aa: CASSVVGLPAGGYTF
cdr3_nt: TGCGCCAGCAGCGTTGTTGGGCTACCCGCCGGTGGCTACACCTTC

d_call: -
j_call: TRBJ2-5
clone_size: -
v_call: TRBV7-2
cdr3_aa: CASSLLGTREETQYF
cdr3_nt: TGTGCCAGCAGCTTATTGGGGACTCGGGAAGAGACCCAGTACTTC